The source of this T cell receptor (beta chain) is a study of blood T cell repertoires in COVID-19. Germline V lookup: CDR1 PRHDT, CDR2 FYEKMQ (reference sequence). The CDR3 is 14 residues long. The trim removed 5 bases at V and 3 bases at J, leaving 6 bases unmatched. Method: immunoSEQ multiplex PCR; TCRdb's copy keeps in-frame clones and lacks some. This sample has about 120,000 clones; 70% to 90% occur once, and the top ten carry 3.5% to 4.5%. The rearrangement uses TRBV13 and TRBJ2-7, with 8 bases lining up with TRBD1. This clonotype was obtained from a man in his sixties with acute or convalescent COVID-19. The specimen was peripheral blood. The CDR3, as DNA: TGTGCCAGCAGCGAGGACAGGGATTACTACGAGCAGTACTTC. It yields the protein CASSEDRDYYEQYF.